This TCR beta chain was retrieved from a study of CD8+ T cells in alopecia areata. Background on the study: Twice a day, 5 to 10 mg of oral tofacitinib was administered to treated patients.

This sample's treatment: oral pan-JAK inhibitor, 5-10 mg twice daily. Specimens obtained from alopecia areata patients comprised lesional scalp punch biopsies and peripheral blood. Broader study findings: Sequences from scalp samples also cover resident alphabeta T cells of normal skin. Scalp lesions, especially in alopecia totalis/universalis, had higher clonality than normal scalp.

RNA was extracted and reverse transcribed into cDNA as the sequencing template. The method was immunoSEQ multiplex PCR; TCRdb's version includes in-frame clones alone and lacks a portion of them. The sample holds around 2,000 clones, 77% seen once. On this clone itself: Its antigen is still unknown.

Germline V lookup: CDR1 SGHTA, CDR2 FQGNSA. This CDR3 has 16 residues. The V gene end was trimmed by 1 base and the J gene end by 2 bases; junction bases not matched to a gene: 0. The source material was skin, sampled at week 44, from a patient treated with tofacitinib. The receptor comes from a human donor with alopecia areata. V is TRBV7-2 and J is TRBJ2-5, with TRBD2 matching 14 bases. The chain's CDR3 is CASSLGTSGGQETQYF. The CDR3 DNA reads TGTGCCAGCAGCTTAGGGACTAGCGGGGGGCAAGAGACCCAGTACTTC.